A selection of T cell receptor beta chains follows, all from one sample in a study of blood T cell repertoires in COVID-19. Sequenced by immunoSEQ multiplex PCR; TCRdb stores in-frame clones only, minus some. The table shows some 350,000 clones, with 75% to 90% occurring only once. The sample comprised PBMCs or T cells enriched from blood (not recorded which). These receptors were collected from a man aged 18 to 30 who had recovered from COVID-19. Both conserved end residues are part of each CDR3. The order of the fields is clone size, V gene, J gene, D gene, CDR3 DNA, CDR3 protein. D genes are given only for firm matches. Size is omitted from some rows. Given values are once, few, many or a class for expanded clones.

>.|TRBV18|TRBJ1-1|TRBD1
TGTGCCAGCTCACCACTGGACAGGGGCGAGCAGAGGAACACTGAAGCTTTCTTT
CASSPLDRGEQRNTEAFF
>.|TRBV19|TRBJ1-2|.
TGTGCCAGTAGTAATGGGGCCTACTATGGCTACACCTTC
CASSNGAYYGYTF
>.|TRBV6-1|TRBJ1-1|.
TGTGCCAGCAGTGAAAGATCTAGGAGTAACACTGAAGCTTTCTTT
CASSERSRSNTEAFF
>.|TRBV4-1|TRBJ2-3|TRBD2
TGCGCCAGCAGCCCCACGGGGAGACTAGCGGGGGCCATAGGGGGCACAGATACGCAGTATTTT
CASSPTGRLAGAIGGTDTQYF
>.|TRBV5-4|TRBJ1-5|.
TGTGCCAGCAGCTCTGGGGAGAATCAGCCCCAGCATTTT
CASSSGENQPQHF
>.|TRBV6-5|TRBJ2-2|.
TGTGCCAGCAGTTTTTGGACTCTTACGAACACCGGGGAGCTGTTTTTT
CASSFWTLTNTGELFF
>once|TRBV4-1|TRBJ2-1|TRBD2
TGCGCCAGCAGCGACCTAGCGGGAGCGTTGTTTGAGCAGTTCTTC
CASSDLAGALFEQFF
>.|TRBV2|TRBJ1-2|TRBD1
TGTGCCAGCAATCCCCAGGGGGGTAACTATGGCTACACCTTC
CASNPQGGNYGYTF
>.|TRBV5-1|TRBJ1-3|TRBD1
TGCGCCAGCAGCCCACGACAGGGACTGAGCTCTGGAAACACCATATATTTT
CASSPRQGLSSGNTIYF
>.|TRBV4-1|TRBJ1-3|.
TGCGCCAGCAGCCAAAACTGGGCAGATGGAAACACCATATATTTT
CASSQNWADGNTIYF
>.|TRBV5-5|TRBJ1-2|TRBD1
TGTGCCAGCAGCTTAACAGGGGTATTGCGGTATGGCTACACCTTC
CASSLTGVLRYGYTF
>.|TRBV7-6|TRBJ2-6|TRBD1
TGTGCCAGCAGCTTTCCGACCGGGACAGGGGCGAGGCTGACAGGGGCCAACGTCCTGACTTTC
CASSFPTGTGARLTGANVLTF
>.|TRBV24-1|TRBJ2-1|.
TGTGCCACCAGTGATTTGGCGCTAGGGGGGGGACATTTCAATGAGCAGTTCTTC
CATSDLALGGGHFNEQFF
>once|TRBV7-3|TRBJ2-2|TRBD1
TGTGCCAGCAGCTCACAGGGGGCCACCGGGGAGCTGTTTTTT
CASSSQGATGELFF
>.|TRBV5-8|TRBJ2-1|TRBD2
TGTGCCAGCAGCTTAGGACTAGCGGAAACCAATGAGCAGTTCTTC
CASSLGLAETNEQFF
>.|TRBV27|TRBJ2-1|TRBD1
TGTGCCAGCAGTTTACGACAGGGTGGCAATGAGCAGTTCTTC
CASSLRQGGNEQFF
>.|TRBV11-3|TRBJ2-5|TRBD1
TGTGCCAGCAGCTTAGAGGGACAGGATCCTGAAGAGACCCAGTACTTC
CASSLEGQDPEETQYF
>.|TRBV9|TRBJ2-2|.
TGTGCCAGCAGCGTAGAGGGAGGTTCGAACACCGGGGAGCTGTTTTTT
CASSVEGGSNTGELFF
>.|TRBV2|TRBJ1-2|.
TGTGCCAGCATTACTAACTATGGCTACACCTTC
CASITNYGYTF
>.|TRBV7-9|TRBJ1-1|.
TGTGCCAGCAGTAGGGGCGCTGAAGCTTTCTTT
CASSRGAEAFF
>few|TRBV27|TRBJ2-3|TRBD1
TGTGCCAGCAGTTCCCGGGACAGGGATCTGTATTTT
CASSSRDRDLYF
>.|TRBV18|TRBJ2-2|TRBD1
TGTGCCAGCTCACCCGGGACAGGTCGCACCGGGGAGCTGTTTTTT
CASSPGTGRTGELFF
>.|TRBV2|TRBJ2-7|.
TGTGCCAGCAGTGAATGGCAGGGCCACGAGCAGTACTTC
CASSEWQGHEQYF
>.|TRBV19|TRBJ1-5|TRBD1
TGTGCCAGTAGTATGGGGGAGACAGGGCGCAATCAGCCCCAGCATTTT
CASSMGETGRNQPQHF
>.|TRBV28|TRBJ2-1|.
TGTGCCAGCGGTCACAAGGAGCAGTTCTTC
CASGHKEQFF
>.|TRBV7-2|TRBJ2-2|TRBD1
TGTGCCAGCAGCTTAGCCCTTACAGGGGTGAACACCGGGGAGCTGTTTTTT
CASSLALTGVNTGELFF
>.|TRBV2|TRBJ2-7|.
TGTGCCCAGGGGGCGGGGGGGACCTACGAGCAGTACTTC
CAQGAGGTYEQYF
>.|TRBV5-4|TRBJ1-6|TRBD1
TGTGCCAGCAGCTGGGACAGGGCCAGATCACCCCTCCACTTT
CASSWDRARSPLHF
>few|TRBV5-1|TRBJ1-4|.
TGCGCCAGCAGGCTAGACGGGGCAACTAATGAAAAACTGTTTTTT
CASRLDGATNEKLFF
>.|TRBV13|TRBJ2-1|TRBD2
TGTGCCAGCAGCCCCGAACTAGCGGGGGCTAATGAGCAGTTCTTC
CASSPELAGANEQFF
>.|TRBV7-9|TRBJ2-1|.
TGTGCCAGCAGCTTAAGAGAGCGAGGTGAGCAGTTCTTC
CASSLRERGEQFF
>few|TRBV10-3|TRBJ2-7|.
TGTGCCATCAGTGAGCTCCAGGGGGGACAGTTTTACGAGCAGTACTTC
CAISELQGGQFYEQYF
>once|TRBV7-2|TRBJ1-1|.
TGTGCCAGCAGCTTCGCCGGGACATTGAACACTGAAGCTTTCTTT
CASSFAGTLNTEAFF
>.|TRBV7-9|TRBJ1-2|TRBD1
TGTGCCAGCAGCTTAGCAACAGGGGGCTTTGGCTACACCTTC
CASSLATGGFGYTF